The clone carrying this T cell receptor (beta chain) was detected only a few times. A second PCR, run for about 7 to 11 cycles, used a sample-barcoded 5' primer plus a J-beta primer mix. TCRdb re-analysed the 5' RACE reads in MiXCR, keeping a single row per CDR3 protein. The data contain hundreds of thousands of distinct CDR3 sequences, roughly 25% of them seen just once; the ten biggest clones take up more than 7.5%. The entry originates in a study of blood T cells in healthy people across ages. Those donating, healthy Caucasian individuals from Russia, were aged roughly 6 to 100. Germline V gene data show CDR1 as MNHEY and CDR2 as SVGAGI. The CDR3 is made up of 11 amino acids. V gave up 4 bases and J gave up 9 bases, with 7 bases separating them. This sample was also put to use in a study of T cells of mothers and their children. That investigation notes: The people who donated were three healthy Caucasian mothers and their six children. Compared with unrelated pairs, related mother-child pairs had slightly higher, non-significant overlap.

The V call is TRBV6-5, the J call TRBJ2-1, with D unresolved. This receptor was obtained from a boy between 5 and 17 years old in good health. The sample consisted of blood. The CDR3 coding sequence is TGTGCCAGCAGTTTTGGTCGTGAGCAGTTCTTC. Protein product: CASSFGREQFF.